Below, 29 T cell receptor beta chains from the same sample are listed, as sequenced in a study of blood T cell repertoires in COVID-19 (dated by TCRdb to between 2020 and 2021). Library preparation employed the immunoSEQ multiplex PCR assay. Entries here come from immuneACCESS through TCRdb and include only in-frame sequences with V and J called. Some clones fail to appear in such tables; in the studies checked, an unresolved V gene covers under half of the shortfall, and the cause of the remainder is unknown. Across this sample there are approximately 70,000 clones, with more than 60% seen only once. The ten most abundant clones make up just under 10% of the sample. The source material was peripheral blood. Receptors were obtained from a woman in her forties or fifties with acute or convalescent COVID-19.

This chain connects TRBV20-1 to TRBJ1-2; 8 bases align to TRBD1. V trimming: 3 bases; J trimming: 2 bases; junction bases outside the gene matches: 8. Germline V CDR1 and CDR2: DFQATT, SNEGSKA (reference sequence). The length of the CDR3 is 15 residues. The CDR3 DNA is TGCAGTGCTAGTGAACTTAACAGGGGGAACTATGGCTACACCTTC. Amino acids: CSASELNRGNYGYTF.

Written as DNA, the CDR3 is TGTGCCAGCAGCCCTAGGCTGACTGGCTCCACAGATACGCAGTATTTT. It yields the protein CASSPRLTGSTDTQYF. The chain carries TRBV9 and TRBJ2-3; no definite D call. V was pared by 4 bases and J by 2 bases, with 17 bases between. This CDR3 spans 16 amino acids. Germline CDR1 is SGDLS and CDR2 is YYNGEE.

This chain joins TRBV18 and TRBJ2-7; TRBD2 aligns across 7 bases. Germline trimming cut 2 bases from V and 0 bases from J; bases unmatched to any gene: 4. The CDR3 sequence is 15 residues long. Looked up from germline, CDR1 is KGHSH and CDR2 is LQKENI. The CDR3 DNA reads TGTGCCAGCTCACCAACCCTAGCGGTCTCCTACGAGCAGTACTTC. Its protein is CASSPTLAVSYEQYF.

This sequence joins TRBV18 and TRBJ1-6; a possible D gene is TRBD1 (6 bases). CDR1 KGHSH and CDR2 LQKENI come from the germline V gene. This CDR3 spans 14 amino acids. V lost 6 bases to trimming and J lost 7 bases, with 13 bases between them. The CDR3 sequence is CASSVGQENSPLHF. The CDR3 DNA is TGTGCCAGCTCCGTGGGACAAGAAAATTCACCCCTCCACTTT.

The chain has TRBV3-1 (or the pseudogene TRBV3-2) and TRBJ2-1, with unresolved D. Trimming took off 2 bases at V and 9 bases at J, with 5 bases between the two ends. The CDR3 loop spans 11 amino acids. The germline V gene has CDR1 LGHDT and CDR2 YNNKEL (reference sequence). Here the CDR3 reads CASSQRSEQFF. DNA for the CDR3: TGTGCCAGCAGCCAACGCAGTGAGCAGTTCTTC.

The gene calls are TRBV4-1 and TRBJ2-3; TRBD2 matches at 9 bases. With 6 bases clipped from V and 3 bases from J, the junction kept 4 bases outside the gene matches. Looked up from germline, CDR1 is MGHRA and CDR2 is YSYEKL. The CDR3 consists of 14 residues. CDR3 loop: CASSLAGGTDTQYF. The CDR3 DNA follows: TGCGCCAGCAGTTTGGCGGGGGGGACAGATACGCAGTATTTT.

This clone has more than one count but fewer than ten. The rearrangement uses TRBV10-1 and TRBJ1-6; 7 nucleotides line up with TRBD1. Germline CDR1 WNHNN, CDR2 SYGVQD (reference sequence). This CDR3 has 13 residues. Trimming at V came to 6 bases and at J to 7 bases, leaving 3 bases not matched to a gene. CDR3 coding DNA: TGCGCCAGCAGGACAGGGATGAATTCACCCCTCCACTTT. It yields the protein CASRTGMNSPLHF.

The chain recombines TRBV6-5 with TRBJ1-2, with D unclear. Per the germline V gene, CDR1 is MNHEY and CDR2 is SVGAGI. Trimming took 0 bases from V and 5 from J, leaving 10 bases between them. This CDR3 spans 14 amino acids. The CDR3 region has the DNA TGTGCCAGCAGTTACTCGATACCCACATATGGCTACACCTTC. This codes for CASSYSIPTYGYTF.

The rearrangement joins TRBV12-3 or TRBV12-4 to TRBJ1-1; D gene unclear. The CDR3 consists of 12 residues. Trimming left V 7 bases short and J 4 bases short, with 10 bases between. The CDR3 DNA follows: TGTGCCAGCAATGCGGGTTTCACTGAAGCTTTCTTT. Translation: CASNAGFTEAFF.

In this sample, this clone turned up once. The chain carries TRBV7-6 and TRBJ1-1; D remains unclear. Trimming left V 4 bases short and J 4 bases short, with 10 bases between. The CDR3 is 13 amino acids. CDR1 SGHVS and CDR2 FNYEAQ come from the germline V gene. CDR3 amino acids: CASSSDIPTEAFF. The DNA of the CDR3 is TGTGCCAGCAGCTCCGACATTCCCACTGAAGCTTTCTTT.

There are a few counts of this clone. The gene calls are TRBV29-1 and TRBJ1-1, with TRBD1 matching over 9 bases. V lost 7 bases, J lost 6 bases, and 9 bases stayed unmatched. There are 13 residues in the CDR3. Germline lookup yields CDR1 SQVTM and CDR2 ANQGSEA. CDR3 in amino acids: CSGHRGLTSEAFF. Here the CDR3 DNA reads TGCAGCGGTCACAGGGGGCTTACGTCTGAAGCTTTCTTT.

The chain uses TRBV7-9 and TRBJ1-2; D is uncertain. CDR1 and CDR2 from the germline V gene are SEHNR and FQNEAQ (reference sequence). Trimming took off 1 base at V and 7 bases at J, with 13 bases between the two ends. This CDR3 spans 14 amino acids. CDR3 sequence reads: CASSLDRGLGGYTF. The CDR3 bases are TGTGCCAGCAGCTTAGATCGGGGTTTGGGTGGCTACACCTTC.

This chain uses TRBV9 with TRBJ1-2; the D gene is possibly TRBD1 (5 bases). The ends were cut back, 0 bases at V and 6 bases at J, with 12 bases in the middle. The germline gives CDR1 SGDLS, CDR2 YYNGEE. The CDR3 has 14 residues. The CDR3 region is CASSVGRGGDGYTF. The CDR3 bases are TGTGCCAGCAGCGTAGGTCGGGGAGGGGATGGCTACACCTTC.

The chain has TRBV10-3 and TRBJ2-3, with a possible D match to TRBD1 (5 bases). The CDR3 consists of 18 residues. The V end was cut by 4 bases, the J end by 1 base, with 21 bases between. Germline-derived CDR1 and CDR2 are ENHRY and SYGVKD. This CDR3 reads CAISVTGGVLGGTDTQYF. The DNA of the CDR3 is TGTGCCATCAGTGTTACTGGTGGGGTTTTAGGGGGCACAGATACGCAGTATTTT.

This sequence joins TRBV7-9 and TRBJ2-1; 7 bases line up with TRBD1. V gave up 6 bases and J gave up 6 bases; unmatched junction bases: 11. CDR3 length equals 15 residues. Germline V lookup: CDR1 SEHNR, CDR2 FQNEAQ (reference sequence). CDR3 nucleotides: TGTGCCAGCAGTCTACTACCTAAGGGGGCCAATGAGCAGTTCTTC. Protein sequence: CASSLLPKGANEQFF.

The V gene is TRBV6-1, the J gene TRBJ1-1, with D perhaps matching TRBD1 (5 bases). V was trimmed by 1 base and J by 4 bases, leaving 16 bases between them. The CDR3 runs to 16 residues. Germline CDR1 is MNHNS and CDR2 is SASEGT. This chain's CDR3 is CASSEVAGQESTEAFF. CDR3 DNA: TGTGCCAGCAGTGAAGTGGCAGGGCAGGAGAGCACTGAAGCTTTCTTT.

The V gene is TRBV6-4, the J gene TRBJ2-1; D is unresolved. V lost 7 bases and J 0 bases, leaving 13 bases between the germline ends. Germline values: CDR1 MRHNA, CDR2 SNTAGT. The CDR3 has 15 residues. CDR3 residues: CASTPNPSSYNEQFF. CDR3 sequence (DNA): TGTGCCAGCACTCCGAACCCGAGCTCCTACAATGAGCAGTTCTTC.

This sequence joins TRBV5-1 and TRBJ2-3, with D hard to call. Trimming removed 0 bases at V and 3 bases at J, with 5 bases between. The CDR3 spans 13 residues. The germline V gene encodes CDR1 SGHRS and CDR2 YFSETQ. The CDR3 loop reads CASSLGQTDTQYF. For the CDR3, the DNA is TGCGCCAGCAGCTTGGGGCAGACAGATACGCAGTATTTT.

This chain uses TRBV19 with TRBJ1-5, with D unclear. Germline lookup yields CDR1 LNHDA and CDR2 SQIVND (reference sequence). Trimming removed 5 bases at V and 4 bases at J, with 6 bases between. CDR3 length: 12 amino acids. The CDR3 spells CASSEWNQPQHF. DNA for the CDR3: TGTGCCAGTAGTGAGTGGAATCAGCCCCAGCATTTT.

The CDR3 DNA reads TGTGCCAGCAGCTTGTCGGGAAACTCGAACACTGAAGCTTTCTTT. Amino acid sequence: CASSLSGNSNTEAFF. V gene TRBV5-5 combines with J gene TRBJ1-1; no clear D. The CDR3 spans 15 residues. V was cut by 1 base and J by 1 base, with 11 bases left in between. The germline V gene has CDR1 SGHKS and CDR2 YYEKEE (reference sequence). Combining the CDR3 with reference TRBV5-5 and TRBJ1-1 gives the whole variable domain DAGVTQSPTHLIKTRGQQVTLRCSPISGHKSVSWYQQVLGQGPQFIFQYYEKEERGRGNFPDRFSARQFPNYSSELNVNALLLGDSALYLCASSLSGNSNTEAFFGQGTRLTVV.

J is TRBJ1-2 and V is TRBV5-5; TRBD1 aligns across 8 bases. CDR1 is SGHKS and CDR2 is YYEKEE in the germline V gene (reference sequence). The trim removed 0 bases at V and 6 bases at J, leaving 4 bases unmatched. The CDR3 contains 14 residues. The CDR3 protein is CASSLAQGDNGYTF. CDR3 nucleotides: TGTGCCAGCAGCTTGGCACAGGGGGACAATGGCTACACCTTC. Variable domain in full (rest from reference TRBV5-5 and TRBJ1-2): DAGVTQSPTHLIKTRGQQVTLRCSPISGHKSVSWYQQVLGQGPQFIFQYYEKEERGRGNFPDRFSARQFPNYSSELNVNALLLGDSALYLCASSLAQGDNGYTFGSGTRLTVV.

This clone occurred once. The V and J genes are TRBV28 and TRBJ1-1, with 8 bases fitting TRBD1. V lost 3 bases to trimming and J lost 5 bases; unmatched junction nucleotides: 8. The CDR3 is 15 residues long. Per the germline V gene, CDR1 is MDHEN and CDR2 is SYDVKM. CDR3: CASSFFGQGRTEAFF. The CDR3 DNA sequence: TGTGCCAGCAGTTTCTTCGGACAGGGCAGGACTGAAGCTTTCTTT.

The rearrangement uses TRBV5-1 and TRBJ2-7, with 10 bases that match TRBD1. The germline CDR1 and CDR2 sequences are SGHRS and YFSETQ. J lost 3 bases, V lost 4 bases, and 1 base had no gene match. There are 13 residues in the CDR3. The CDR3 region is CASSRDRGYEQYF. Written as DNA, the CDR3 is TGCGCCAGCAGCCGGGACAGGGGCTACGAGCAGTACTTC.

The sample holds a few counts of this clone. The chain is built from TRBV11-2 and TRBJ1-1, with TRBD1 matching 10 bases. The length of the CDR3 is 16 residues. Trimming removed 5 bases from V and 7 bases from J; junction bases left unmatched: 13. Germline-derived CDR1 and CDR2 are SGHAT and FQNNGV. The chain's CDR3 is CASSPKGDRGFFEAFF. As DNA, the CDR3 is TGTGCCAGCAGCCCTAAGGGGGACAGGGGATTCTTTGAAGCTTTCTTT. The complete variable domain, with remaining parts taken from reference TRBV11-2 and TRBJ1-1, reads EAGVAQSPRYKIIEKRQSVAFWCNPISGHATLYWYQQILGQGPKLLIQFQNNGVVDDSQLPKDRFSAERLKGVDSTLKIQPAKLEDSAVYLCASSPKGDRGFFEAFFGQGTRLTVV.

The chain carries TRBV9 and TRBJ2-1; perhaps TRBD2 as D (5 bases). V dropped 0 bases and J dropped 7 bases, with 5 bases sitting between them. This CDR3 is 12 amino acids long. Germline CDR1 SGDLS, CDR2 YYNGEE. As DNA, the CDR3 is TGTGCCAGCAGCGTAGCGGGGAATGAGCAGTTCTTC. Translated, it gives CASSVAGNEQFF.

Regarding this clone: The sample carries other DNA sequences with the same CDR3. The chain uses TRBV19 and TRBJ1-1; weak D call: TRBD1 (5 bases). This CDR3 has 14 amino acids. Trimming pared 3 bases from V and 2 bases from J, leaving 10 bases between. In germline, CDR1 is LNHDA, CDR2 SQIVND (reference sequence). The CDR3 protein is CASSITGPNTEAFF. DNA for the CDR3: TGTGCCAGTAGTATCACAGGACCTAACACTGAAGCTTTCTTT. Supplemented by reference TRBV19 and TRBJ1-1, the full variable domain reads DGGITQSPKYLFRKEGQNVTLSCEQNLNHDAMYWYRQDPGQGLRLIYYSQIVNDFQKGDIAEGYSVSREKKESFPLTVTSAQKNPTAFYLCASSITGPNTEAFFGQGTRLTVV.

J is TRBJ2-3 and V is TRBV5-4; unclear D gene. This CDR3 contains 12 residues. Trimming stripped 5 bases from V and 6 bases from J, with 10 bases between. The germline V gene encodes CDR1 SGHNT and CDR2 YYREEE (reference sequence). The CDR3 here is CASRHSADTQYF. DNA for the CDR3: TGTGCCAGCAGGCATAGTGCGGATACGCAGTATTTT. The full variable domain, in which reference TRBV5-4 and TRBJ2-3 provide the parts outside the CDR3, is ETGVTQSPTHLIKTRGQQVTLRCSSQSGHNTVSWYQQALGQGPQFIFQYYREEENGRGNFPPRFSGLQFPNYSSELNVNALELDDSALYLCASRHSADTQYFGPGTRLTVL.

The chain employs TRBV27 and TRBJ2-1; TRBD2 matches at 9 bases. This CDR3 is 16 amino acids long. CDR1 and CDR2 (germline): MNHEY, SMNVEV (reference sequence). The V gene end was trimmed by 5 bases and the J gene end by 5 bases; junction bases not matched to a gene: 10. CDR3 sequence: CASSAILSGGDNEQFF. The CDR3 DNA reads TGTGCCAGCAGTGCGATACTTAGCGGGGGCGACAATGAGCAGTTCTTC.

Only one count was recorded for this clone. The rearrangement uses TRBV2 and TRBJ1-1; D unresolved. The CDR3 runs 14 residues. V lost 6 bases to trimming and J lost 6 bases, with 17 bases between them. CDR1 SNHLY and CDR2 FYNNEI come from the germline V gene. The CDR3 DNA sequence: TGTGCCAGCAGAAACACCGGAGGGCGCGCTGAAGCTTTCTTT. Protein product: CASRNTGGRAEAFF.